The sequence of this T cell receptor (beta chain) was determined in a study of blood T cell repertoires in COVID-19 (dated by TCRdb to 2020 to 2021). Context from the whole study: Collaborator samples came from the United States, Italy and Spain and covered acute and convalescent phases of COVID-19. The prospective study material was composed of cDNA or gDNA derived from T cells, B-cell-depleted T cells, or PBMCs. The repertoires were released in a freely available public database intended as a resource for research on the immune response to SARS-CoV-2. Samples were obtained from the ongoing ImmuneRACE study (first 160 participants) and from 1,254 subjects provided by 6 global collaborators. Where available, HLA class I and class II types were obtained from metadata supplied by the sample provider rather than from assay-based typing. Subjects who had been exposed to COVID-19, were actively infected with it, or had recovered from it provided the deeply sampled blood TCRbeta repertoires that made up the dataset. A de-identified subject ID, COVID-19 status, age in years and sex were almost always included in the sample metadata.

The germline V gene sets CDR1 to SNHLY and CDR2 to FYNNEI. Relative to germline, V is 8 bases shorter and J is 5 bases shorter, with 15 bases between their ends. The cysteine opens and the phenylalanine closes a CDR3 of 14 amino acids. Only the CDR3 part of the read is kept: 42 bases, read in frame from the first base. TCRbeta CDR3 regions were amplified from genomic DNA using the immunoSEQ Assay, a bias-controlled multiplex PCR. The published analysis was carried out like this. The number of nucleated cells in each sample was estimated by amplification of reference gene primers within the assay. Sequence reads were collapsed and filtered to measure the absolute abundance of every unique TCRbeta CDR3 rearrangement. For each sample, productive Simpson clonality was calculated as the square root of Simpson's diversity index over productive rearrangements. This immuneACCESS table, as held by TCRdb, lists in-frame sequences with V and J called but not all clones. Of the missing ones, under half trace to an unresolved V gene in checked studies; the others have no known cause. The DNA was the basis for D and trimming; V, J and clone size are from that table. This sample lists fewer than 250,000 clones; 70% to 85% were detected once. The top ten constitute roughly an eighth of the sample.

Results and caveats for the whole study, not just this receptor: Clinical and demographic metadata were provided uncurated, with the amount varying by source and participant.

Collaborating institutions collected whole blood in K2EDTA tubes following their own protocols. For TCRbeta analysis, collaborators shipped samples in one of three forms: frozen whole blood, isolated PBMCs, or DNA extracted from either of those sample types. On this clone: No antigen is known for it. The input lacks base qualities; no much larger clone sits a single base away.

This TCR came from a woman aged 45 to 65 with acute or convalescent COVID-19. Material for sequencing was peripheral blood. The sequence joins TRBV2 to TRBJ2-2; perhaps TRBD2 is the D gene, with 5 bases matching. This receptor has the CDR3 CASGREVATGELFF. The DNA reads TGTGCCAGCGGTCGGGAAGTAGCAACCGGGGAGCTGTTTTTT.